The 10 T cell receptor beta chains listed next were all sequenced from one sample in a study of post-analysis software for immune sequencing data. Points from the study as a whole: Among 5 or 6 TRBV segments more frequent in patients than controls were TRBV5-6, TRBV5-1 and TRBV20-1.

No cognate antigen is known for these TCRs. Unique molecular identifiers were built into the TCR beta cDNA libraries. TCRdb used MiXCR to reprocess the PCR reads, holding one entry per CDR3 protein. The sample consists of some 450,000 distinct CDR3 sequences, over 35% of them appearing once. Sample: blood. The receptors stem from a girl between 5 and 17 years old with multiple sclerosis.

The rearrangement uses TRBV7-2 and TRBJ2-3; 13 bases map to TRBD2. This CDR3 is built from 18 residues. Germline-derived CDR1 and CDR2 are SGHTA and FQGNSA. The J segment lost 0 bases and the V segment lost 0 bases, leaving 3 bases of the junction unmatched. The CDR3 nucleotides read TGTGCCAGCAGCTTAGCGGGACTAGCGGGACTAAGCACAGATACGCAGTATTTT. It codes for CASSLAGLAGLSTDTQYF.

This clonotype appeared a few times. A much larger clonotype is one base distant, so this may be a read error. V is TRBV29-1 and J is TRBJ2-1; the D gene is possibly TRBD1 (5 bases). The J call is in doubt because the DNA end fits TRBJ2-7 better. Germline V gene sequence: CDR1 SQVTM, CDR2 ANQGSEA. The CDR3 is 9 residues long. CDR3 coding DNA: TGCAGCGTGGACAATGAGCAGTACTTC. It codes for CSVDNEQYF.

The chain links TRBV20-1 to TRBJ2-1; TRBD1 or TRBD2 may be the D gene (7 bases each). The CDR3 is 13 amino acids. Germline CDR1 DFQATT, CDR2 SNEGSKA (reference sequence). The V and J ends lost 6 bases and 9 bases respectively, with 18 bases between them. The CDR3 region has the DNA TGCAGTGCGGGAGGGTGGCAGGGGGTTGAGCAGTTCTTC. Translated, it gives CSAGGWQGVEQFF.

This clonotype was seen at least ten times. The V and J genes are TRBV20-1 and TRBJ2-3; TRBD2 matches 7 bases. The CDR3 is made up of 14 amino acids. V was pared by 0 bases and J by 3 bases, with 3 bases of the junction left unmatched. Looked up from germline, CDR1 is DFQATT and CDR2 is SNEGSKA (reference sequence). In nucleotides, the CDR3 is TGCAGTGCTAGAGATGGGACTACTACAGATACGCAGTATTTT. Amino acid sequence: CSARDGTTTDTQYF.

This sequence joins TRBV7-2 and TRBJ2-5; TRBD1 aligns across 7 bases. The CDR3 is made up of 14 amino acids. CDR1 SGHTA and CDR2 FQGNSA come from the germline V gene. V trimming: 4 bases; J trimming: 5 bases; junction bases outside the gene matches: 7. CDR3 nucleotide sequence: TGTGCCAGCAGCTCACACAGGGGTTTCGAGACCCAGTACTTC. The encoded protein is CASSSHRGFETQYF. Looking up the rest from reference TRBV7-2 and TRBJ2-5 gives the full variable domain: GAGVSQSPSNKVTEKGKDVELRCDPISGHTALYWYRQSLGQGLEFLIYFQGNSAPDKSGLPSDRFSAERTGGSVSTLTIQRTQQEDSAVYLCASSSHRGFETQYFGPGTRLLVL.

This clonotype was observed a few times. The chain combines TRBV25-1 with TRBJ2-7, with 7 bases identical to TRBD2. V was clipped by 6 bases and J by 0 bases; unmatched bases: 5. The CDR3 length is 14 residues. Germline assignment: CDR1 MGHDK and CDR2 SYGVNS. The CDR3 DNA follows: TGTGCCAGCAGAACTAGCGAACACTCCTACGAGCAGTACTTC. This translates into CASRTSEHSYEQYF.

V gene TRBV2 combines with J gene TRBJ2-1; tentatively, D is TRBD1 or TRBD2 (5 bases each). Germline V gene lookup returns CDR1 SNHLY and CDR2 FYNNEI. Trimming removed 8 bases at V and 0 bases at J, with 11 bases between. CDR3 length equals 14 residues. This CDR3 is CASEAGSSYNEQFF. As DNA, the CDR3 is TGTGCCAGCGAGGCAGGGAGCTCCTACAATGAGCAGTTCTTC.

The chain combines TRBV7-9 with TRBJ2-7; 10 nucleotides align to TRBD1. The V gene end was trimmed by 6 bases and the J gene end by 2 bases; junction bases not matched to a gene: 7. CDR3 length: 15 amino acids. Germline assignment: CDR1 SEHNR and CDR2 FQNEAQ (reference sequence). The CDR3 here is CASSLDRGSPYEQYF. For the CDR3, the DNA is TGTGCCAGCAGTTTGGACAGGGGGTCACCCTACGAGCAGTACTTC.

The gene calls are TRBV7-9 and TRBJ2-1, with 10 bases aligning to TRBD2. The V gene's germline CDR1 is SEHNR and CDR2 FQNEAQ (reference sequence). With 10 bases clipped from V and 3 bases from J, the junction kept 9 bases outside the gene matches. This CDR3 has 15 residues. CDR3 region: CAILSASGSYNEQFF. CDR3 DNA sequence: TGTGCCATCCTATCCGCTAGCGGGAGCTACAATGAGCAGTTCTTC.

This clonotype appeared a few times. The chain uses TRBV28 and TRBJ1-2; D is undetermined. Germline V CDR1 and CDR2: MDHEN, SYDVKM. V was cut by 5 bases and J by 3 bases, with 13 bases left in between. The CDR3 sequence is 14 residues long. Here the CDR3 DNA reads TGTGCCAGCAGTCTAGGGCGCTTTGACTATGGCTACACCTTC. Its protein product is CASSLGRFDYGYTF.